This T cell receptor beta chain was sequenced for a study of shared clonotypes between healthy human individuals. The ends were cut back, 5 bases at V and 4 bases at J, with 9 bases in the middle. Germline V lookup: CDR1 LNHDA, CDR2 SQIVND (reference sequence). CDR3 length equals 13 residues. Whole-study findings and limits: Clonotypes shared by all four donors outscored non-shared clonotypes in generation probability.

Remarks on this clone: Its antigen is not identified.

It was about 210 ng DNA, tens of thousands of T cell genomes, that sorted-subset replicate PCRs used. TCRdb keeps only in-frame clones here, not all; method: immunoSEQ multiplex PCR. The sample holds some 1,100,000 clones, around 82% seen once. The TCR was taken from a man between 18 and 35 years old in good health. Some clones in this sample may be carry-over from other donors' samples. The sample consisted of memory CD4+ T cells from PBMCs. The sample's subset: CD45RA-negative fraction. This chain uses TRBV19 with TRBJ1-5; D call uncertain. The CDR3 bases are TGTGCCAGTAGTGGTGCGTGGAATCAGCCCCAGCATTTT. This codes for CASSGAWNQPQHF.